Following are 12 T cell receptor beta chains from one sample sequenced in a study of T cells in Graves' hyperthyroidism and ophthalmopathy. It was RNA transcripts that yielded the amplified TCR beta CDR3 regions. TCR CDR3 regions were first amplified by RT-PCR with HTBI primers. Using its own MiXCR run on the multiplex PCR reads, TCRdb lists one record per CDR3 protein. The repertoire holds fewer than 800,000 distinct CDR3 sequences, with roughly 15% as singletons. What was sequenced was blood. The receptors stem from a man aged 18 to 29 with Graves' hyperthyroidism.

This clonotype was detected only a few times. V is TRBV3-1 and J is TRBJ2-1, with D tentatively TRBD2 (6 bases). Germline loops: CDR1 LGHDT, CDR2 YNNKEL (reference sequence). This CDR3 is 12 amino acids long. The V and J ends lost 10 bases and 10 bases respectively, with 17 bases between them. As DNA, the CDR3 is TGTGCCACCTTCCTGGGGGGACGGGAGCAGTTCTTC. It codes for CATFLGGREQFF.

This clonotype was picked up many times. V is TRBV2 and J is TRBJ1-1, with D possibly matching TRBD1 (5 bases). V lost 5 bases, J lost 1 base, and 17 bases lay in between. The CDR3 spans 16 residues. The germline V gene encodes CDR1 SNHLY and CDR2 FYNNEI. The CDR3 region is CASSLKPGRQNTEAFF. For the CDR3, the DNA is TGTGCCAGCAGTCTGAAACCGGGACGGCAGAACACTGAAGCTTTCTTT.

This clonotype has at least ten counts. The chain employs TRBV6-2 or TRBV6-3 and TRBJ2-5; D possibly matches TRBD1 or TRBD2 (5 bases each). Trimming pared 2 bases from V and 7 bases from J, leaving 8 bases between. Germline values: CDR1 MNHEY, CDR2 SVGEGT. The CDR3 spans 12 residues. CDR3 nucleotides: TGTGCCAGCAGTTACGGGGACGGGACCCAGTACTTC. It translates to CASSYGDGTQYF.

This clonotype has ten or more counts. This rearrangement joins TRBV28 to TRBJ1-1, with D unresolved. The CDR3 has 15 amino acids. Germline CDR1 MDHEN, CDR2 SYDVKM. Trimming left V 3 bases short and J 4 bases short, with 15 bases between. In nucleotides, the CDR3 is TGTGCCAGCAGTTTGCCCGCGGGGATTATCACTGAAGCTTTCTTT. This gives the protein CASSLPAGIITEAFF.

V usage is TRBV20-1 and J usage is TRBJ2-3; 8 nucleotides line up with TRBD2. Germline V CDR1 and CDR2: DFQATT, SNEGSKA (reference sequence). With V trimmed by 6 bases and J by 0 bases, 11 bases remained unmatched. The length of the CDR3 is 16 residues. CDR3 amino acids: CSADTATSGSTDTQYF. The CDR3 DNA is TGCAGTGCCGACACCGCCACTAGCGGAAGCACAGATACGCAGTATTTT.

This clonotype was counted ten times or more. The V call is TRBV6-4, the J call TRBJ1-1; D ambiguous. The V and J ends lost 4 bases and 1 base respectively, with 7 bases between them. Germline-derived CDR1 and CDR2 are MRHNA and SNTAGT. The CDR3 runs to 13 residues. The CDR3, as DNA: TGTGCCAGCAGTGCTTCAGGGAACACTGAAGCTTTCTTT. This translates into CASSASGNTEAFF.

This sequence joins TRBV2 and TRBJ2-2; tentatively, D is TRBD2 (5 bases). This CDR3 contains 16 residues. Trimming shortened V by 7 bases and J by 0 bases, and 15 bases separated the two germline ends. Germline V gene sequence: CDR1 SNHLY, CDR2 FYNNEI. CDR3 sequence (DNA): TGTGCCAGCACGCCCCTTGGGGAGTCGAACACCGGGGAGCTGTTTTTT. It codes for CASTPLGESNTGELFF.

This clonotype showed up just a few times. V gene TRBV20-1 combines with J gene TRBJ2-7, with D possibly matching TRBD2 (6 bases). V lost 2 bases and J lost 3, with 17 bases in between. CDR3 size: 15 residues. Germline CDR1 and CDR2: DFQATT and SNEGSKA (reference sequence). The CDR3: CSARPNPAGGYEQYF. In nucleotides, the CDR3 is TGCAGTGCTAGACCTAACCCCGCCGGGGGCTACGAGCAGTACTTC.

This clonotype has a handful of counts. This chain connects TRBV10-3 to TRBJ1-5, with no clear D. The CDR3 has 14 residues. From germline, CDR1 is ENHRY and CDR2 SYGVKD. Deletions cut 0 bases from V and 5 bases from J, with 8 bases between. Here the CDR3 reads CAISESRNDQPQHF. CDR3 in DNA: TGTGCCATCAGTGAGTCGAGAAATGATCAGCCCCAGCATTTT.

The CDR3 loop is CASSSVQGNEQFF. DNA of the CDR3: TGTGCCAGCAGCTCCGTCCAGGGGAATGAGCAGTTCTTC. This chain joins TRBV7-7 and TRBJ2-1; D perhaps matches TRBD1 (6 bases). The CDR3 runs to 13 residues. The germline CDR1 and CDR2 sequences are SSHAT and FNYEAQ (reference sequence). Trimming stripped 4 bases from V and 7 bases from J, with 11 bases between. Using reference TRBV7-7 and TRBJ2-1 for the parts outside the CDR3, the full variable domain is GAGVSQSPRYKVTKRGQDVTLRCDPISSHATLYWYQQALGQGPEFLTYFNYEAQPDKSGLPSDRFSAERPEGSISTLTIQRTEQRDSAMYRCASSSVQGNEQFFGPGTRLTVL.

This clonotype was counted many times. The rearrangement uses TRBV7-2 and TRBJ2-5; unclear D gene. Per germline, CDR1 SGHTA and CDR2 FQGNSA. V was clipped by 1 base and J by 2 bases, with 8 bases between them. The CDR3 is 14 amino acids. This CDR3 is CASSLDPRQETQYF. In nucleotides, the CDR3 is TGTGCCAGCAGCTTAGATCCACGGCAAGAGACCCAGTACTTC. Complete variable domain (other parts from reference TRBV7-2 and TRBJ2-5): GAGVSQSPSNKVTEKGKDVELRCDPISGHTALYWYRQSLGQGLEFLIYFQGNSAPDKSGLPSDRFSAERTGGSVSTLTIQRTQQEDSAVYLCASSLDPRQETQYFGPGTRLLVL.

This clonotype came up a few times. This chain joins TRBV20-1 and TRBJ2-7; no firm D call. This CDR3 contains 14 residues. Trimming took 5 bases from V and 2 from J, leaving 16 bases between them. Germline V gene lookup returns CDR1 DFQATT and CDR2 SNEGSKA (reference sequence). In nucleotides, the CDR3 is TGCAGTGCTGATCCCGGAGTTAGGGCCTACGAGCAGTACTTC. This gives the protein CSADPGVRAYEQYF.